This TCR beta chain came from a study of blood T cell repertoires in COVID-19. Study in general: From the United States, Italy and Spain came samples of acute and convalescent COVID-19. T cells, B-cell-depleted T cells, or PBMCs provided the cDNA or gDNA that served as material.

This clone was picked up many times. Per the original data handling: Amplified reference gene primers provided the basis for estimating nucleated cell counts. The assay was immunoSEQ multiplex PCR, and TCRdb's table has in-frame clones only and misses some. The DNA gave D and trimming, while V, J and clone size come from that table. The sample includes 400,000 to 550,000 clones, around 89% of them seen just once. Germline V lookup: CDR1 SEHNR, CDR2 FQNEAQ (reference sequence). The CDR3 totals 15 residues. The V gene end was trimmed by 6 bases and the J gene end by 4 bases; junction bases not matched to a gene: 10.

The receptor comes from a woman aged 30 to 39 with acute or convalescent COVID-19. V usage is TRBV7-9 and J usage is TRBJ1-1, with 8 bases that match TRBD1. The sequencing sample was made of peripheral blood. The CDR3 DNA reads TGTGCCAGCAGTCGCACCCACAGGGGGATCACTGAAGCTTTCTTT. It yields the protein CASSRTHRGITEAFF. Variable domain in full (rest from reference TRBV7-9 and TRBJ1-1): DTGVSQNPRHKITKRGQNVTFRCDPISEHNRLYWYRQTLGQGPEFLTYFQNEAQLEKSRLLSDRFSAERPKGSFSTLEIQRTEQGDSAMYLCASSRTHRGITEAFFGQGTRLTVV.